Shown below are 24 T cell receptor beta chains from a single sample sequenced in a study of spatial heterogeneity in lung cancer (dated by TCRdb to 2018 to 2020). According to the study, the label for this sample's time point signals: sample taken at primary tumor resection. TCR sequencing used whole RNA extracted from tumor and nontumor lung tissue, or from cryopreserved PBMC samples, without cell sorting. The library was made by 5' RACE. This sample was sequenced with a NextSeq 500. The public reads were reanalyzed by TCRdb: fastp trimming at Q25, MiXCR alignment, in-frame beta chains only. Each CDR3 protein gets just one entry, which takes the most common genes and DNA from the rows behind it. This sample gives some 83,000 distinct CDR3 sequences in total; approximately 21% of them show up just once. Around 6.6% of the sample goes to the ten largest clones. The material was PBMCs, obtained at surgery. The receptor source for this set is a male donor with early-stage non-small cell lung cancer.

V is TRBV29-1 and J is TRBJ2-1; 13 bases align to TRBD2. The CDR3 length is 12 residues. The germline gives CDR1 SQVTM, CDR2 ANQGSEA. The junction had 4 bases not matched to a gene; V was cut back by 4 bases and J by 13 bases. In nucleotides, the CDR3 is TGCAGCGTTGGACTAGCGGGAGGTCACCAGTTCTTC. It is translated as CSVGLAGGHQFF.

This clonotype was seen only a few times. The chain is built from TRBV5-1 and TRBJ1-1; tentatively, D is TRBD1 (6 bases). CDR1 is SGHRS, CDR2 YFSETQ, per germline. The CDR3 has 15 amino acids. Between the trimmed V and J ends, which lost 0 bases and 1 base, there was a span of 10 bases. The CDR3, as DNA: TGCGCCAGCAGCTTGGTGGGGGGCGCGAACACTGAAGCTTTCTTT. As protein: CASSLVGGANTEAFF.

This clonotype was recorded a few times. The rearrangement links TRBV5-5 to TRBJ1-1, with 9 bases lining up with TRBD1. In germline, CDR1 is SGHKS, CDR2 YYEKEE (reference sequence). Trimming removed 4 bases from V and 3 bases from J; junction bases left unmatched: 7. The CDR3 runs 15 residues. The CDR3 loop is CASSPGQGMYTEAFF. As DNA, the CDR3 is TGTGCCAGCAGCCCAGGACAGGGGATGTACACTGAAGCTTTCTTT.

A few counts support this clonotype. J is TRBJ2-5 and V is TRBV20-1; 7 positions match TRBD2. CDR1 is DFQATT, CDR2 SNEGSKA, per germline (reference sequence). The ends lost 1 base at V and 4 bases at J; junction bases unmatched: 12. The CDR3 is 16 amino acids. CDR3 protein: CSARARHSPGGETQYF. The CDR3 DNA follows: TGCAGTGCTAGAGCCCGACACTCGCCGGGGGGAGAGACCCAGTACTTC.

The chain joins TRBV5-6 to TRBJ2-7, with D perhaps TRBD1 or TRBD2 (5 bases each). There are 13 residues in the CDR3. The ends were cut back, 3 bases at V and 0 bases at J, with 7 bases in the middle. Germline-derived CDR1 and CDR2 are SGHDT and YYEEEE. The DNA of the CDR3 is TGTGCCAGCAGCTGGGGGACCTCCTACGAGCAGTACTTC. This translates into CASSWGTSYEQYF.

As DNA, the CDR3 is TGTGCCAGCAAAGATGGGGGGACCCAGTACTTC. As protein: CASKDGGTQYF. The chain uses TRBV2 and TRBJ2-5, with D perhaps given as TRBD1 or TRBD2 (5 bases each). CDR1 is SNHLY and CDR2 is FYNNEI in the germline V gene. The CDR3 has 11 amino acids. V lost 7 bases, J lost 7 bases, and 10 bases lay in between. Full variable domain (outside the CDR3, taken from reference TRBV2 and TRBJ2-5): EPEVTQTPSHQVTQMGQEVILRCVPISNHLYFYWYRQILGQKVEFLVSFYNNEISEKSEIFDDQFSVERPDGSNFTLKIRSTKLEDSAMYFCASKDGGTQYFGPGTRLLVL.

The chain carries TRBV5-1 and TRBJ2-2; 8 positions match TRBD2. Germline V gene data show CDR1 as SGHRS and CDR2 as YFSETQ. The CDR3 has 15 residues. Trimming removed 4 bases from V and 4 bases from J; junction bases left unmatched: 6. CDR3 protein: CASSRAGVITGELFF. The CDR3 coding sequence is TGCGCCAGCAGCCGAGCGGGAGTGATCACCGGGGAGCTGTTTTTT.

The chain carries TRBV20-1 and TRBJ2-5; maybe TRBD2 (6 bases). The ends were cut back, 5 bases at V and 4 bases at J, with 23 bases in the middle. This CDR3 has 16 residues. Looked up from germline, CDR1 is DFQATT and CDR2 is SNEGSKA (reference sequence). CDR3 amino acids: CSALGGLASAGETQYF. In DNA, the CDR3 is TGCAGTGCTTTGGGCGGCCTGGCTAGCGCGGGAGAGACCCAGTACTTC.

This clonotype was seen a few times. This chain connects TRBV10-3 to TRBJ2-7; D gene uncertain. Germline V gene data show CDR1 as ENHRY and CDR2 as SYGVKD. Trimming stripped 8 bases from V and 0 bases from J, with 14 bases between. CDR3 length equals 14 residues. CDR3 residues: CAIRSSLPSYEQYF. CDR3 bases: TGTGCCATCCGGTCGAGCCTACCCTCCTACGAGCAGTACTTC.

The chain combines TRBV4-2 with TRBJ2-3; 8 bases line up with TRBD1. The CDR3 runs 15 residues. The V gene end was trimmed by 1 base and the J gene end by 4 bases; junction bases not matched to a gene: 4. CDR1 is LGHNA, CDR2 YNFKEQ, per germline. CDR3 coding DNA: TGTGCCAGCAGCCAAGGGTCAGGGGGCCCAGATACGCAGTATTTT. Its protein is CASSQGSGGPDTQYF.

The V gene is TRBV29-1, the J gene TRBJ1-1, with D hard to call. V shed 6 bases and J shed 4 bases, with 12 bases lying between them. Germline V gene sequence: CDR1 SQVTM, CDR2 ANQGSEA. This CDR3 region has 12 residues. CDR3 loop: CSVGTDFTEAFF. For the CDR3, the DNA is TGCAGCGTCGGCACGGACTTCACTGAAGCTTTCTTT.

V usage is TRBV7-2 and J usage is TRBJ2-3, with 7 bases that match TRBD1. The length of the CDR3 is 16 residues. Trimming took 1 base from V and 1 from J; bases not matched to a gene: 5. The germline gives CDR1 SGHTA, CDR2 FQGNSA. Written as DNA, the CDR3 is TGTGCCAGCAGCTTAGGGTCCGGACAGGGCACAGATACGCAGTATTTT. The encoded protein is CASSLGSGQGTDTQYF.

In this sample, this clonotype turned up a few times. The V gene is TRBV7-2, the J gene TRBJ2-5; weak D call: TRBD2 (6 bases). Germline lookup yields CDR1 SGHTA and CDR2 FQGNSA. V was clipped by 6 bases and J by 2 bases, with 13 bases between them. The CDR3 spans 14 residues. The CDR3 DNA reads TGTGCCAGCAGTTTGACTAGGAATCAAGAGACCCAGTACTTC. It encodes CASSLTRNQETQYF.

In this sample, this clonotype turned up many times. This sequence joins TRBV7-2 and TRBJ2-7; TRBD1 matches 10 bases. Germline V gives CDR1 SGHTA, CDR2 FQGNSA. CDR3 length equals 18 residues. V trimming: 4 bases; J trimming: 0 bases; junction bases outside the gene matches: 12. CDR3 bases: TGTGCCAGCAGCTCCGGGACAGGGGCGTCCACCCACTCCTACGAGCAGTACTTC. This sequence encodes CASSSGTGASTHSYEQYF.

There are many counts of this clonotype. The chain joins TRBV5-4 to TRBJ2-6; D is possibly TRBD1 or TRBD2 (5 bases each). Trimming stripped 4 bases from V and 0 bases from J, with 11 bases between. The CDR3 runs 16 residues. Germline lookup yields CDR1 SGHNT and CDR2 YYREEE (reference sequence). The CDR3 sequence is CASSPGPNSGANVLTF. CDR3 nucleotide sequence: TGTGCCAGCAGCCCGGGACCGAACTCTGGGGCCAACGTCCTGACTTTC.

This clonotype was found a few times. The chain has TRBV30 and TRBJ2-1, with 13 nucleotides matching TRBD2. J was trimmed by 6 bases and V by 5 bases; bases with no gene match: 7. This CDR3 region has 15 residues. Per the germline V gene, CDR1 is GTSNPN and CDR2 is SVGIG (reference sequence). The DNA for the CDR3 is TGTGCCTGGGAACCGGGACTAGCGGGGTCCAATGAGCAGTTCTTC. Its protein product is CAWEPGLAGSNEQFF. Drawing the rest from reference TRBV30 and TRBJ2-1, the complete variable domain is SQTIHQWPATLVQPVGSPLSLECTVEGTSNPNLYWYRQAAGRGLQLLFYSVGIGQISSEVPQNLSASRPQDRQFILSSKKLLLSDSGFYLCAWEPGLAGSNEQFFGPGTRLTVL.

The gene calls are TRBV10-3 and TRBJ2-3; D is ambiguous. This CDR3 comprises 12 residues. Germline-derived CDR1 and CDR2 are ENHRY and SYGVKD. Trimming took 7 bases from V and 5 from J, leaving 10 bases between them. CDR3 loop: CAIKYREDTQYF. In DNA form, the CDR3 reads TGTGCCATCAAATATAGGGAAGATACGCAGTATTTT.

This clonotype turned up a few times. The genes are TRBV21-1 and TRBJ1-2. TRBV21-1 is given as a pseudogene. CDR3 length equals 15 residues. The CDR3 DNA reads as TGTGCCAGCAGCAAGGAGGTCATGGGGAGGTATGGCTACACCTTC. This sequence encodes CASSKEVMGRYGYTF.

This clonotype has just a few counts. The V gene is TRBV5-1, the J gene TRBJ2-3, with 8 bases matching TRBD2. The CDR3 runs 15 residues. Per germline, CDR1 SGHRS and CDR2 YFSETQ. Trimming took 4 bases from V and 2 from J; bases not matched to a gene: 6. CDR3 sequence (DNA): TGCGCCAGCAGCCCCGGACTAGCACTCACAGATACGCAGTATTTT. Protein: CASSPGLALTDTQYF.

This clonotype was counted at least ten times. This chain connects TRBV7-2 to TRBJ2-3, with TRBD2 matching over 11 bases. Trimming cost V 4 bases and J 5 bases; bases outside gene matches: 5. Germline CDR1 and CDR2: SGHTA and FQGNSA. The CDR3 covers 15 residues. This CDR3 reads CASSYAGLAVDTQYF. In nucleotides, the CDR3 is TGTGCCAGCAGCTATGCGGGACTAGCGGTAGATACGCAGTATTTT.

This clonotype was found a few times. The gene calls are TRBV24-1 and TRBJ2-2; D is undetermined. This CDR3 spans 13 amino acids. Trimming took 5 bases from V and 1 from J, leaving 4 bases between them. The germline gives CDR1 KGHDR, CDR2 SFDVKD. The CDR3, as DNA: TGTGCCACCAGTGCTAAGAACACCGGGGAGCTGTTTTTT. Translating it yields CATSAKNTGELFF.

This clonotype appeared many times. V gene TRBV3-1 combines with J gene TRBJ1-2; D is unresolved. Germline V gives CDR1 LGHDT, CDR2 YNNKEL (reference sequence). CDR3 length: 14 residues. V was trimmed by 0 bases and J by 0 bases, leaving 5 bases between them. The CDR3: CASSQDTTNYGYTF. CDR3 DNA sequence: TGTGCCAGCAGCCAAGATACGACTAACTATGGCTACACCTTC.

The genes are TRBV3-1 and TRBJ2-5, with D hard to call. The CDR3 totals 14 residues. Germline loops: CDR1 LGHDT, CDR2 YNNKEL (reference sequence). The V end lost 2 bases, the J end lost 5 bases, and 12 bases lay between the germline ends. The CDR3 here is CASSQFTDYETQYF. CDR3 bases: TGTGCCAGCAGCCAATTTACGGATTACGAGACCCAGTACTTC.

The J gene is TRBJ1-5, the V gene TRBV12-3 or TRBV12-4; D not resolved. The CDR3 is made up of 13 amino acids. With 1 base removed from V and 10 bases from J, the gap between germline ends came to 11 bases. CDR3 sequence reads: CASSLGVQRPQHF. DNA of the CDR3: TGTGCCAGCAGTTTAGGGGTTCAGAGACCCCAGCATTTT.